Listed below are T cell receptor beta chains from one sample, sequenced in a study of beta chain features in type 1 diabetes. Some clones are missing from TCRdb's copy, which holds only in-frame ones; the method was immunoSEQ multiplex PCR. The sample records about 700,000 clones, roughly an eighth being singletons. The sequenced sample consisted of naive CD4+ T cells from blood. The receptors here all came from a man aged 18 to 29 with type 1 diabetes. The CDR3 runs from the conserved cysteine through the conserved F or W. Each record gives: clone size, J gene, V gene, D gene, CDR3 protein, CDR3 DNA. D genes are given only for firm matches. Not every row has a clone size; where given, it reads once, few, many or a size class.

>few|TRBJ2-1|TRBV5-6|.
CASSLDPILGQFF
TGTGCCAGCAGCCTGGACCCCATTCTAGGGCAGTTCTTC
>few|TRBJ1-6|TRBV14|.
CASSPLLGARNSPLHF
TGTGCCAGCAGCCCCCTTCTAGGGGCGCGGAATTCACCCCTCCACTTT
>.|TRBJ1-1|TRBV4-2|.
CASSGFQGYAEAFF
TGTGCCAGCAGCGGTTTCCAGGGGTACGCTGAAGCTTTCTTT
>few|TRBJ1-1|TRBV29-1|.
CSAGTHNTEAFF
TGCAGCGCCGGGACCCACAACACTGAAGCTTTCTTT
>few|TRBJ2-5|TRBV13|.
CASSSRGQKETQYF
TGTGCCAGCAGCTCCCGTGGTCAGAAAGAGACCCAGTACTTC
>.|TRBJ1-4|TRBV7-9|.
CASSLVGGMKEKLFF
TGTGCCAGCAGCTTAGTTGGGGGTATGAAGGAAAAACTGTTTTTT
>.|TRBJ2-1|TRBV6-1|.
CASSEVGSRRRGDNEQFF
TGTGCCAGCAGTGAAGTAGGTAGCAGGCGCAGAGGGGACAATGAGCAGTTCTTC
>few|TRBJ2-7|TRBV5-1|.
CASSLGAPPGEQYF
TGCGCCAGCAGCTTGGGAGCTCCGCCGGGCGAGCAGTACTTC
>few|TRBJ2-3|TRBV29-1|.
CSVEATGLSQYF
TGCAGCGTTGAAGCTACGGGACTCTCGCAGTATTTT
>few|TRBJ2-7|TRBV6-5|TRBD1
CASSYQGAGDEQYF
TGTGCCAGCAGTTACCAGGGGGCAGGGGACGAGCAGTACTTC
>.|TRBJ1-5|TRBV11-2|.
CASSLGLGTQPQHF
TGTGCCAGCAGCTTAGGTTTGGGGACTCAGCCCCAGCATTTT
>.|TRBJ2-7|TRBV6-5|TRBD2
CASSYSILAGRNEQYF
TGTGCCAGCAGTTACTCGATACTAGCGGGGAGAAACGAGCAGTACTTC
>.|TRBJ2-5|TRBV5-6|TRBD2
CASTRLAGDPIQETQYF
TGTGCCAGCACCCGACTAGCGGGGGATCCTATTCAAGAGACCCAGTACTTC
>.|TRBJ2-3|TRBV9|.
CASSVVGTSGDTQYF
TGTGCCAGCAGCGTAGTGGGAACGAGCGGAGATACGCAGTATTTT
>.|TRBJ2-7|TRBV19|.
CASSLEPGQQYF
TGTGCCAGTAGCCTTGAACCGGGACAGCAGTACTTC
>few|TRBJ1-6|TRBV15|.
CATSPGRDNSPLHF
TGTGCCACCAGTCCTGGACGTGATAATTCACCCCTCCACTTT
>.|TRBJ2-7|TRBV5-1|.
CASSNQGSYEQYF
TGCGCCAGCAGCAACCAGGGCTCCTACGAGCAGTACTTC
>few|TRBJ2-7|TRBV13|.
CASSTTLGEAYYEQYF
TGTGCCAGCAGCACGACACTTGGCGAGGCTTACTACGAGCAGTACTTC
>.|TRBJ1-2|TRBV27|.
CASSPHGGREGYGYTF
TGTGCCAGCAGTCCGCATGGCGGCAGGGAAGGCTATGGCTACACCTTC
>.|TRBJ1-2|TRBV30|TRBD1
CAWSQGVGYTF
TGTGCCTGGTCACAGGGGGTCGGCTACACCTTC
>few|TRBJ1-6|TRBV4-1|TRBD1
CASSQVQGAENSPLHF
TGCGCCAGCAGCCAAGTACAGGGGGCGGAAAATTCACCCCTCCACTTT
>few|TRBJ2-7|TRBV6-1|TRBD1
CASSASGTVMF
TGTGCCAGCAGTGCCTCCGGGACAGTGATGTTC
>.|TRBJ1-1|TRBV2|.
CASGSNLAFF
TGTGCCAGCGGCTCGAATCTAGCTTTCTTT
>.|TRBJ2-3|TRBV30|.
CACPGTSGADTQYF
TGTGCCTGTCCAGGGACCTCAGGGGCAGATACGCAGTATTTT
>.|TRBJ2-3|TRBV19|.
CASALGRQATDTQYF
TGTGCCAGTGCCCTCGGCAGGCAAGCCACAGATACGCAGTATTTT
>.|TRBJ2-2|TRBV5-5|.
CASSPRVGELFF
TGTGCCAGCAGCCCCCGGGTCGGGGAGCTGTTTTTT
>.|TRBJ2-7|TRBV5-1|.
CASSFGTFYEQYF
TGCGCCAGCAGCTTCGGGACATTCTACGAGCAGTACTTC
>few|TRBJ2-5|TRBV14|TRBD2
CASSLGLARETQYF
TGTGCCAGCAGCCTGGGACTAGCCCGAGAGACCCAGTACTTC
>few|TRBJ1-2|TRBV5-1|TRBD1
CASSPGQGADGYTF
TGCGCCAGCAGCCCAGGACAGGGGGCGGATGGCTACACCTTC
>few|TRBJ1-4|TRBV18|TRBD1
CASSSDRGNEKLFF
TGTGCCAGCTCATCGGACAGGGGTAATGAAAAACTGTTTTTT
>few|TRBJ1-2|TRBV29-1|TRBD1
CSVPNRGKDYGYTF
TGCAGCGTTCCGAACAGGGGGAAAGACTATGGCTACACCTTC
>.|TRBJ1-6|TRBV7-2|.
CASSLEVRSSPLHF
TGTGCCAGCAGCTTAGAAGTCCGATCTTCACCCCTCCACTTT
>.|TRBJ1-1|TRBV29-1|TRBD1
CSGMKQGMNTEAFF
TGCAGCGGTATGAAACAGGGGATGAACACTGAAGCTTTCTTT
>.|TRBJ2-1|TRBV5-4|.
CASSSGPPGNEQFF
TGTGCCAGCAGCTCCGGGCCTCCTGGGAATGAGCAGTTCTTC
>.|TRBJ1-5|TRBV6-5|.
CASSYGGGPNQPQHF
TGTGCCAGCAGTTACGGCGGGGGCCCAAATCAGCCCCAGCATTTT
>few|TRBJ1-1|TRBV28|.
CASSLPMNTEAFF
TGTGCCAGCAGTTTACCCATGAACACTGAAGCTTTCTTT
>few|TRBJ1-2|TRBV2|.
CASSDLETDGYTF
TGTGCCAGCAGTGACCTCGAGACAGACGGCTACACCTTC
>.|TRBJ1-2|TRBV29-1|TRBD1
CSVGGTGANYGYTF
TGCAGCGTCGGTGGGACAGGGGCTAACTATGGCTACACCTTC
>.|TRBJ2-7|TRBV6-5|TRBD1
CASSYETGYGYEQYF
TGTGCCAGCAGTTACGAGACAGGGTATGGGTACGAGCAGTACTTC
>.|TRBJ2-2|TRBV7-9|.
CASSLSGNWAGELFF
TGTGCCAGCAGCTTATCGGGGAATTGGGCCGGGGAGCTGTTTTTT
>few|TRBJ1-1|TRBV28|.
CASSSPEGTEAFF
TGTGCCAGCAGTTCTCCGGAGGGTACTGAAGCTTTCTTT
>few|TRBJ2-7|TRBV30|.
CAWSVLFAVDEQYF
TGTGCCTGGAGTGTACTTTTCGCCGTGGACGAGCAGTACTTC
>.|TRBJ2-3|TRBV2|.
CASRRAQATQYF
TGTGCCAGCCGTCGTGCGCAAGCTACGCAGTATTTT
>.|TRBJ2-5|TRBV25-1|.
CASSVVLGETQYF
TGTGCCAGCAGTGTGGTTCTGGGAGAGACCCAGTACTTC
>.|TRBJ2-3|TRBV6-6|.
CASSSPGGPGTDTQYF
TGTGCCAGCAGTTCCCCCGGGGGGCCAGGGACAGATACGCAGTATTTT
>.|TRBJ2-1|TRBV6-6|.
CASSYVSYNEQFF
TGTGCCAGCAGTTACGTCTCCTACAATGAGCAGTTCTTC
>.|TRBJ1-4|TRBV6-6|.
CASSYGRVSNEKLFF
TGTGCCAGCAGTTACGGGAGGGTCTCTAATGAAAAACTGTTTTTT
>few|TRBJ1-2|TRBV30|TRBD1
CAWQPGGYGYTF
TGTGCCTGGCAGCCAGGGGGCTATGGCTACACCTTC
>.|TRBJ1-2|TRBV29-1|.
CSVLGQGLSGYTF
TGCAGCGTTCTTGGGCAGGGTCTGAGTGGCTACACCTTC
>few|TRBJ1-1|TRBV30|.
CAWSYVGVNTEAFF
TGTGCCTGGAGTTATGTGGGGGTGAACACTGAAGCTTTCTTT
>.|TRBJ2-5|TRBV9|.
CASSGGRLETQYF
TGTGCCAGCAGCGGCGGGCGGTTAGAGACCCAGTACTTC
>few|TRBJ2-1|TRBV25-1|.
CASSAAGRAGEQFF
TGTGCCAGCAGTGCGGCGGGACGAGCAGGTGAGCAGTTCTTC
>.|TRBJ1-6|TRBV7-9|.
CASSFEGRPPLHF
TGTGCCAGCAGCTTTGAGGGCCGTCCACCCCTCCACTTT
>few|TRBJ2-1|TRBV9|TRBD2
CASSVDGGGTYNEQFF
TGTGCCAGCAGCGTAGACGGCGGGGGAACCTACAATGAGCAGTTCTTC
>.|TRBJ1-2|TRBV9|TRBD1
CASTRPGTGTLENYGYTF
TGTGCCAGCACCAGACCCGGGACAGGGACTCTGGAGAACTATGGCTACACCTTC